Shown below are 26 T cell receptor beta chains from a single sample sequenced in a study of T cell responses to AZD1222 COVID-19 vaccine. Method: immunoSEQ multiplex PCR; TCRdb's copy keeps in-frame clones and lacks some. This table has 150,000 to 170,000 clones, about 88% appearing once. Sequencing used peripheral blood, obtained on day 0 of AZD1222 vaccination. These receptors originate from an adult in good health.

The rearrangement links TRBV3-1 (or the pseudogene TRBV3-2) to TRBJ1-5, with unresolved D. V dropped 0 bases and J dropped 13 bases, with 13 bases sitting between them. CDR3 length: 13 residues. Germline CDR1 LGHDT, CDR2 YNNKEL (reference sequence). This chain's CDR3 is CASSQDDRAGQHF. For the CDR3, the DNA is TGTGCCAGCAGCCAAGATGATCGGGCAGGTCAGCATTTT.

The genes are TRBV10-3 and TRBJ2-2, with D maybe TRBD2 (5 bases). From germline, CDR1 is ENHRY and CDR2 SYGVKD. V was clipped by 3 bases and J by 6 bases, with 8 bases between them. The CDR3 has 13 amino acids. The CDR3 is CAISEEEAGELFF. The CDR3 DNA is TGTGCCATCAGTGAAGAGGAGGCCGGGGAGCTGTTTTTT.

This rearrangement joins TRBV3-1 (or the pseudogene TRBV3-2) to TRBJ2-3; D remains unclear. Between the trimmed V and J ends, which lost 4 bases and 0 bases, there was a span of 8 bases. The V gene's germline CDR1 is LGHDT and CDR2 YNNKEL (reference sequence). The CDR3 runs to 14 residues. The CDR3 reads CASSRALSTDTQYF. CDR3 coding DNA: TGTGCCAGCAGCCGGGCCCTCAGCACAGATACGCAGTATTTT.

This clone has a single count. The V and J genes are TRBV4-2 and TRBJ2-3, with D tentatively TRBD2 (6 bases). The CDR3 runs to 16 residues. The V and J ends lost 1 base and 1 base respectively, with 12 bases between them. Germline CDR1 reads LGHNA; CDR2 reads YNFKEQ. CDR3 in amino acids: CASSQVGGGGTDTQYF. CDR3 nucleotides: TGTGCCAGCAGCCAAGTCGGGGGTGGCGGCACAGATACGCAGTATTTT.

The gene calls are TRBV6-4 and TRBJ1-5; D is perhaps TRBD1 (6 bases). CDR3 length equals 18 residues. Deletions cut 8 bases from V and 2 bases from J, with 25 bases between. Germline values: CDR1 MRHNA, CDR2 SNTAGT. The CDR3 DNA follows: TGTGCCAGCCCGGTCGGGGGCCTCAGGTTCTATGGCAATCAGCCCCAGCATTTT. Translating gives CASPVGGLRFYGNQPQHF.

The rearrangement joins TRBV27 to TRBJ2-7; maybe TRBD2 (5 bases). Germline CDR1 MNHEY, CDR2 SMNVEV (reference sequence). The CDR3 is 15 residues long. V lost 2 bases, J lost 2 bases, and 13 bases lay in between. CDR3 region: CASSLLRTGAYEQYF. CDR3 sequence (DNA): TGTGCCAGCAGTTTACTTAGGACTGGAGCCTACGAGCAGTACTTC.

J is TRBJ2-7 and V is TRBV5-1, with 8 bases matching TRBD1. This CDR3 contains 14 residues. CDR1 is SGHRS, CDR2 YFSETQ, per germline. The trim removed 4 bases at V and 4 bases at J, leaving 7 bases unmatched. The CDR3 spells CASSPQDRAYEQYF. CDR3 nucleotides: TGCGCCAGCAGCCCTCAGGACAGGGCTTACGAGCAGTACTTC.

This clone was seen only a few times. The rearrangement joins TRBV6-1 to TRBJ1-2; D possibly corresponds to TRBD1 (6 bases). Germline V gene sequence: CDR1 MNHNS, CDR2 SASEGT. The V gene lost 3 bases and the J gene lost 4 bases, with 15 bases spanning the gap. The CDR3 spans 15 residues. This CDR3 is CASSESGARAYGYTF. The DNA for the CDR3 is TGTGCCAGCAGTGAGTCAGGGGCTCGCGCCTATGGCTACACCTTC.

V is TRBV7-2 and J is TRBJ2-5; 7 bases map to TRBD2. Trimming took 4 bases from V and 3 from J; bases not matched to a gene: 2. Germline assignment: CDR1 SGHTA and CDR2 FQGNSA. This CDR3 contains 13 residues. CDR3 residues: CASSWGLKETQYF. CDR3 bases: TGTGCCAGCAGCTGGGGACTAAAAGAGACCCAGTACTTC.

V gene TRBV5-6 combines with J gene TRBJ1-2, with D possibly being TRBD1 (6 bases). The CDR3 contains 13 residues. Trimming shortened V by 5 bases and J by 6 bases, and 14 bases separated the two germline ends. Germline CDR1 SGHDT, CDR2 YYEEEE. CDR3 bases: TGTGCCAGCAGGTTCCAGGGGATCGATGGCTACACCTTC. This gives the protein CASRFQGIDGYTF.

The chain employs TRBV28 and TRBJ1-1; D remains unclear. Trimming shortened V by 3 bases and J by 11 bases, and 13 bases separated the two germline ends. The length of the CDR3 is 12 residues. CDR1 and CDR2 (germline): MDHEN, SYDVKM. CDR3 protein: CASSFTAGLAFF. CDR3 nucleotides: TGTGCCAGCAGTTTCACCGCAGGACTCGCTTTCTTT.

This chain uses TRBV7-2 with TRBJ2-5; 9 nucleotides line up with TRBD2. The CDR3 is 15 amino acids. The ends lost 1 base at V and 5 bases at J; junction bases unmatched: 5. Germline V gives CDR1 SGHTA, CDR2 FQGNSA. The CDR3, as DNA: TGTGCCAGCAGCTTAGTTGCGGGGGGGCAGGAGACCCAGTACTTC. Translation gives CASSLVAGGQETQYF.

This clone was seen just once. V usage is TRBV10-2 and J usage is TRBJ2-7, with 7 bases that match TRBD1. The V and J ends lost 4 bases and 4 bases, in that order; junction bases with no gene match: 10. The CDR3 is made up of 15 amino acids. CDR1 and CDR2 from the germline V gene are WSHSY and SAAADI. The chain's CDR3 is CASSGTGTERYEQYF. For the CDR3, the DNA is TGCGCCAGCAGTGGAACCGGGACAGAAAGATACGAGCAGTACTTC.

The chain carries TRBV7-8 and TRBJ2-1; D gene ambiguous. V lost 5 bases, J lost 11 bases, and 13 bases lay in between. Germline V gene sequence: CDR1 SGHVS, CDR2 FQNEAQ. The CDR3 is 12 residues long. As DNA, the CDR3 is TGTGCCAGCAGCCCCACGGTGACGAAGCAGTTCTTC. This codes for CASSPTVTKQFF.

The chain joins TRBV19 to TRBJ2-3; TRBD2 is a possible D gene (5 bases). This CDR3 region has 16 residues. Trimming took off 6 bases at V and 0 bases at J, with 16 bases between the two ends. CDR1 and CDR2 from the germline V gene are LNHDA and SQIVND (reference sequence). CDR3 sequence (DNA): TGTGCCAGTAGGAACCGAGGGCTGACAAGCACAGATACGCAGTATTTT. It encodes CASRNRGLTSTDTQYF.

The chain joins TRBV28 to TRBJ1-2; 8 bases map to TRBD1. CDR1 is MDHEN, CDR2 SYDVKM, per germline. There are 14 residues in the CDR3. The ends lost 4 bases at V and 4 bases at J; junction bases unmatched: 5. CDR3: CASSSFGQGYGYTF. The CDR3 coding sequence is TGTGCCAGCAGTTCCTTCGGACAGGGCTATGGCTACACCTTC.

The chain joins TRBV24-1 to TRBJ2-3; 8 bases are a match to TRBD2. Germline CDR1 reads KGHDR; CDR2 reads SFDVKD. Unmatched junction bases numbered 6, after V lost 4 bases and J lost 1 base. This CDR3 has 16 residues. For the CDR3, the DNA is TGTGCCACCAGTGAAGTAAGCGGGGGACGCACAGATACGCAGTATTTT. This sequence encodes CATSEVSGGRTDTQYF.

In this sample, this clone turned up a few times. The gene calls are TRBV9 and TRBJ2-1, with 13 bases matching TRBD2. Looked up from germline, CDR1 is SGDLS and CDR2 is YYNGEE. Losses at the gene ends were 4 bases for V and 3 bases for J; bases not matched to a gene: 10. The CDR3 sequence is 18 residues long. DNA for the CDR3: TGTGCCAGCAGCCCAACACGGACTAGCGGGGGCCTCTACAATGAGCAGTTCTTC. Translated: CASSPTRTSGGLYNEQFF.

The CDR3 DNA sequence: TGTGCCAGCAGCCCCTTGGGGGGAAACACCATATATTTT. Protein product: CASSPLGGNTIYF. The chain has TRBV14 and TRBJ1-3; D gene uncertain. Germline V lookup: CDR1 SGHDN, CDR2 FVKESK. V gave up 4 bases and J gave up 4 bases, with 8 bases separating them. The CDR3 spans 13 residues.

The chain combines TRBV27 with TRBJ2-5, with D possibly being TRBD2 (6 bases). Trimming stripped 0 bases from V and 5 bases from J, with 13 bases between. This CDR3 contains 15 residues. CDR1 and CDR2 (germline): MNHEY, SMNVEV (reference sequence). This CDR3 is CASSLSWVGRETQYF. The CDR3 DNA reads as TGTGCCAGCAGTTTATCTTGGGTAGGGAGGGAGACCCAGTACTTC.

In DNA form, the CDR3 reads TGTGCCAGCAGCCAGGGACAGGTTTCTTCACCCCTCCACTTT. It specifies CASSQGQVSSPLHF. The J gene is TRBJ1-6, the V gene TRBV5-6; 8 positions match TRBD1. The CDR3 has 14 residues. V dropped 4 bases and J dropped 9; count of bases not matched to a gene: 6. Germline CDR1 reads SGHDT; CDR2 reads YYEEEE.

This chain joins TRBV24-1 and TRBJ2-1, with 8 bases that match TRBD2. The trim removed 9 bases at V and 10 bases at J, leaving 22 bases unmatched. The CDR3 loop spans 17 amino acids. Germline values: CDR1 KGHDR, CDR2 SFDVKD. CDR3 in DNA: TGTGCCACCCTGGCAGAGCGGGGGTTGGTCCGGTATTCAGAGCAGTTCTTC. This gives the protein CATLAERGLVRYSEQFF.

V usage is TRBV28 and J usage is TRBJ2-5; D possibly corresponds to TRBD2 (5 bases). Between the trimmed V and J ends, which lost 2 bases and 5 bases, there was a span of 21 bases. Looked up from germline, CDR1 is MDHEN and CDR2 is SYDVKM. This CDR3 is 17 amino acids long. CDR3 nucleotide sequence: TGTGCCAGCAGTTTAAACCGGGGTGGTGGGGAGAGGGAGACCCAGTACTTC. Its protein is CASSLNRGGGERETQYF.

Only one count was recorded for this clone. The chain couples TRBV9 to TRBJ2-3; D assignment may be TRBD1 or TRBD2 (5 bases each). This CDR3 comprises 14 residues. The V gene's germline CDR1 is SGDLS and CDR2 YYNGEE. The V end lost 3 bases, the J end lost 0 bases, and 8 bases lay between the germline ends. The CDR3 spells CASSAGPSTDTQYF. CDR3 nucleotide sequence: TGTGCCAGCAGCGCGGGACCTAGCACAGATACGCAGTATTTT.

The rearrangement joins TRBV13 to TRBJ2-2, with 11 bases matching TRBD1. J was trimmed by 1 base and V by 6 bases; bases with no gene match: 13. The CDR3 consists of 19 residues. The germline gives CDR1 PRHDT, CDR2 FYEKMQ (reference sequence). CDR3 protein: CASRLRRPGQGGNTGELFF. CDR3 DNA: TGTGCCAGCAGGCTACGAAGACCGGGACAGGGGGGGAACACCGGGGAGCTGTTTTTT.

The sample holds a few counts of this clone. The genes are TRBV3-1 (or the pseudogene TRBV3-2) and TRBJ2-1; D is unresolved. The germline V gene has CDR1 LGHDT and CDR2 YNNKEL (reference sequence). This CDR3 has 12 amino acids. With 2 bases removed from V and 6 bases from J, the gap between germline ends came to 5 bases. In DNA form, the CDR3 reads TGTGCCAGCAGCCAATCACGCAATGAGCAGTTCTTC. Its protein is CASSQSRNEQFF.